The rows below give T cell receptor beta chains drawn from one sample of a study of blood T cell repertoires in COVID-19. The table came from immunoSEQ multiplex PCR; TCRdb's copy has only in-frame clones and leaves some out. The table includes roughly 260,000 clones, approximately 82% detected once. Source material: peripheral blood. These receptors all come from a woman aged 80 or over with active or convalescent COVID-19. The CDR3 runs from the conserved cysteine through the conserved F or W. The order of the fields is J gene, V gene, D gene, clone size, CDR3 DNA, CDR3 protein. The D gene is left open where the match is weak. Clone sizes are given selectively: once, few, many, or a class where the clone is expanded.

TRBJ2-7	TRBV7-9	TRBD1	NA	TGTGCCAGCAGCTTAGTGGGACAGAGGACCTCCTACGAGCAGTACTTC	CASSLVGQRTSYEQYF
TRBJ1-6	TRBV19	TRBD1	NA	TGTGCCAGTAGTACAGGGGGCGTAGGGGTTGAATCACCCCTCCACTTT	CASSTGGVGVESPLHF
TRBJ2-3	TRBV20-1	TRBD2	NA	TGCAGTGCTAGTAGCCCCGGACGAGCGGGGACCACAGATACGCAGTATTTT	CSASSPGRAGTTDTQYF
TRBJ2-1	TRBV11-2	TRBD2	once	TGTGCCAGCAGCTCGTTAGCGGGAGTGGTCTACAATGAGCAGTTCTTC	CASSSLAGVVYNEQFF
TRBJ1-2	TRBV7-9	NA	NA	TGTGCCAGCAGCTACCCGAAGGACAGCTATGGCTACACCTTC	CASSYPKDSYGYTF
TRBJ2-1	TRBV15	NA	once	TGTGCCACCAGCAGAGAACTCCTACCCTACAATGAGCAGTTCTTC	CATSRELLPYNEQFF
TRBJ1-5	TRBV24-1	TRBD1	once	TGTGCCACCAGTGATCACCCAGGGGGCACCCAGCATTTT	CATSDHPGGTQHF
TRBJ1-2	TRBV9	NA	NA	TGTGCCAGCAAGACAGTTACTAACTATGGCTACACCTTC	CASKTVTNYGYTF
TRBJ1-5	TRBV6-1	NA	once	TGTGCCAGCAGTGAACAGGGCAATCAGCCCCAGCATTTT	CASSEQGNQPQHF
TRBJ2-5	TRBV28	NA	NA	TGTGCCAGCAGCTCTATGACAGGAGAGAAGGAGACCCAGTACTTC	CASSSMTGEKETQYF
TRBJ1-2	TRBV3-1/TRBV3-2	NA	once	TGTGCCAGCAGCCAAGCCTCAGGGAATCTTTACTATGGCTACACCTTC	CASSQASGNLYYGYTF
TRBJ2-5	TRBV5-1	NA	NA	TGCGCCAGCAGCTTTTCCAACGGCGCGGGGACCCAGTACTTC	CASSFSNGAGTQYF
TRBJ2-2	TRBV29-1	TRBD2	NA	TGCAGCGCGGGACTCGGGGGGGCCGGGGAGCTGTTTTTT	CSAGLGGAGELFF
TRBJ2-1	TRBV7-9	TRBD2	NA	TGTGCCAGCAGCCCCCTTCTAGCGGCTTCCTACAATGAGCAGTTCTTC	CASSPLLAASYNEQFF
TRBJ2-7	TRBV2	TRBD2	NA	TGTGCCAGCAGTGAAAGTCTAGCGGGGGTGGGAGAGCAGTACTTC	CASSESLAGVGEQYF
TRBJ1-3	TRBV5-1	NA	NA	TGCGCCAGCAGCTTAGGGCCAGGGGTTATCACCATATATTTT	CASSLGPGVITIYF
TRBJ1-3	TRBV5-1	NA	NA	TGCGCCAGCAGCTTGGCCTGGGCCAGGGTTAACCCCTCTGGAAACACCATATATTTT	CASSLAWARVNPSGNTIYF
TRBJ2-2	TRBV28	TRBD2	NA	TGTGCCAGCCTAGCGGGGAACACCGGGGAGCTGTTTTTT	CASLAGNTGELFF
TRBJ1-6	TRBV18	TRBD1	NA	TGTGCCAGCTCACCAGGGGTCGGACAGGGAAATTCACCCCTCCACTTT	CASSPGVGQGNSPLHF
TRBJ1-6	TRBV18	TRBD1	NA	TGTGCCAGCTCACCCGCCTGGGACAGAGATAATTCACCCCTCCACTTT	CASSPAWDRDNSPLHF
TRBJ2-7	TRBV5-1	NA	NA	TGCGCCAGCAGCTTGTTAACCCAGGGTACCTACGAGCAGTACTTC	CASSLLTQGTYEQYF
TRBJ2-3	TRBV24-1	NA	NA	TGTGCCACCAGTGATCCCGGGGTCTATACGCAGTATTTT	CATSDPGVYTQYF
TRBJ1-5	TRBV27	NA	NA	TGTGCCACGTCGAGGGGGGGACAGCCCCAGCATTTT	CATSRGGQPQHF
TRBJ1-5	TRBV29-1	TRBD1	few	TGCAGCGTTGACACAGGGGAAGATCAGCCCCAGCATTTT	CSVDTGEDQPQHF
TRBJ2-2	TRBV19	TRBD2	NA	TGTGCCAGTAGTCAGCGGGGGGTTGGCGGGGAGCTGTTTTTT	CASSQRGVGGELFF
TRBJ1-3	TRBV5-1	NA	NA	TGCGCCAGCAGTGACGGACAGAGCTCTGGAAACACCATATATTTT	CASSDGQSSGNTIYF
TRBJ1-2	TRBV6-5	TRBD1	few	TGTGCCAGCAGTTACCTACTGGGTGGGACAGACTATGGCTACACCTTC	CASSYLLGGTDYGYTF
TRBJ1-6	TRBV6-1	NA	NA	TGTGCCAGCAGTGAACAGGTTAATTCACCCCTCCACTTT	CASSEQVNSPLHF
TRBJ2-1	TRBV2	TRBD2	NA	TGTGCCAGCAGTGGACTAGCAGAGCAGTTCTTC	CASSGLAEQFF
TRBJ2-7	TRBV10-3	NA	NA	TGTGCCATCAGTGGTTCTCCCAACTCTGAGCAGTACTTC	CAISGSPNSEQYF
TRBJ2-7	TRBV28	TRBD2	once	TGTGCCAGCAGTATAACTAGCGGGAGAATCGCGGGTGACGAGCAGTACTTC	CASSITSGRIAGDEQYF
TRBJ2-1	TRBV3-1/TRBV3-2	TRBD2	NA	TGTGCCAGCAGCTCCACGCTGGGGGGAGGGGAACACAAATCCTACAATGAGCAGTTCTTC	CASSSTLGGGEHKSYNEQFF
TRBJ2-1	TRBV29-1	TRBD1	NA	TGCAGCGGAACCGGGACAGGCCACTACAATGAGCAGTTCTTC	CSGTGTGHYNEQFF
TRBJ2-1	TRBV19	NA	NA	TGTGCCAGTAGTAGCACCAGGGTCGTTGAGCAGTTCTTC	CASSSTRVVEQFF
TRBJ2-1	TRBV10-3	TRBD1	NA	TGTGCCATCAGGCCATATGGGACAGACTACAATGAGCAGTTCTTC	CAIRPYGTDYNEQFF
TRBJ1-4	TRBV5-1	NA	NA	TGCGCCAGCAGCTTGGTGACAGAGTCGTCGAAACTGTTTTTT	CASSLVTESSKLFF
TRBJ2-7	TRBV10-1	NA	NA	TGCGCCAGCAGCCAAATTCAGGGTTACGAGCAGTACTTC	CASSQIQGYEQYF
TRBJ2-2	TRBV10-3	TRBD1	NA	TGTGCCATCAGTGACAGGACAGGGAAGAACACCGGGGAGCTGTTTTTT	CAISDRTGKNTGELFF
TRBJ2-3	TRBV14	NA	few	TGTGCCAGCAGCCAAGATTTTGGGGCCACTAGCACAGATACGCAGTATTTT	CASSQDFGATSTDTQYF
TRBJ2-1	TRBV5-1	TRBD2	NA	TGCGCCAGCAGCCCCCAAGGGACTAGGTTTGGTAATGAGCAGTTCTTC	CASSPQGTRFGNEQFF
TRBJ2-5	TRBV30	NA	NA	TGTGCCTGGAGTGGGGGGCCCAGTGGGACCCAGTACTTC	CAWSGGPSGTQYF
TRBJ2-3	TRBV9	NA	NA	TGTGCCAGCAGCGTAAACAGGGTGGCAGATACGCAGTATTTT	CASSVNRVADTQYF
TRBJ2-1	TRBV3-1/TRBV3-2	NA	NA	TGTGCCAGCAGCTTTTCTAGCGCCGAGCAGTTCTTC	CASSFSSAEQFF
TRBJ2-6	TRBV18	NA	NA	TGTGCCAGCTCACCCCAGTCCAGCTCTGGGGCCAACGTCCTGACTTTC	CASSPQSSSGANVLTF
TRBJ2-7	TRBV5-1	NA	NA	TGCGCCAGCAGCCATGGACAGTACCCCTACGAGCAGTACTTC	CASSHGQYPYEQYF
TRBJ1-5	TRBV4-2	TRBD1	NA	TGTGCCAGCAGCCAAGGGACAGGGGGCAATCAGCCCCAGCATTTT	CASSQGTGGNQPQHF
TRBJ1-4	TRBV5-8	TRBD1	NA	TGTGCCAGCAAGGACAGGACAAAACTGTTTTTT	CASKDRTKLFF
TRBJ1-1	TRBV5-1	NA	few	TGCGCCAGCAGCTTGGGGGAGTACACTGAAGCTTTCTTT	CASSLGEYTEAFF
TRBJ2-6	TRBV3-1/TRBV3-2	NA	NA	TGTGCCAGCAGCAGACTAGACTCTGGGGCCAACGTCCTGACTTTC	CASSRLDSGANVLTF
TRBJ2-7	TRBV6-1	TRBD1	once	TGTGCCAGCAGTGAACCCGGGACAGGGAAGGTCCCCTACGAGCAGTACTTC	CASSEPGTGKVPYEQYF
TRBJ2-4	TRBV21-1	NA	NA	TGTGCCAGCAGCAAAGCCCTAGCGGGCGCCAAAAACATTCAGTACTTC	CASSKALAGAKNIQYF
TRBJ1-2	TRBV27	TRBD1	NA	TGTGCCAGCAGACCAACCCCAAACAGGGGCTACGGCTACACCTTC	CASRPTPNRGYGYTF
TRBJ1-6	TRBV28	TRBD1	NA	TGTGCCAGCTTTAAAAGAGGACAGGGTTATTCACCCCTCCACTTT	CASFKRGQGYSPLHF
TRBJ2-5	TRBV28	TRBD2	NA	TGTGCCAGCAGTCTAGCGGGGGGGCAAGAGACCCAGTACTTC	CASSLAGGQETQYF
TRBJ1-2	TRBV28	TRBD1	NA	TGTGCCAGCAGTCCCGGACAGGGGAACTATGGCTACACCTTC	CASSPGQGNYGYTF
TRBJ1-4	TRBV28	NA	NA	TGTGCCAGCAGTTTAAGGGACTGGGATAATGAAAAACTGTTTTTT	CASSLRDWDNEKLFF